This T cell receptor beta chain was captured in a study of cytomegalovirus exposure and HLA in healthy donors. General study points: Likely technical artifact: a cluster of highly shared sequence variants. The classifier was said to identify cytomegalovirus status with high specificity and sensitivity.

Primers included in the PCR were 60 Vbeta and 13 Jbeta primers. Original data processing: A follow-up analysis tallied some 80 million unique TCR beta chains, roughly 11 million shared. The data were produced by immunoSEQ multiplex PCR, yet TCRdb's version contains in-frame clones alone and is incomplete. The V and J calls and clone size are taken from that table; D and trimming were inferred from the DNA. The sample shows about 160,000 clones, around 83% of them seen only once. The V gene's germline CDR1 is MGHDK and CDR2 SYGVNS. CDR3 length equals 15 residues. Trimming took 5 bases from V and 7 from J, leaving 18 bases between them. Notes on this clone: Its specificity is not known.

Unrecorded immune exposure was likely among donors, who were nominally healthy when sampled. This sequence originates from a man younger than 35 in good health and CMV-seropositive. The material sequenced was PBMCs. This rearrangement joins TRBV25-1 to TRBJ1-5; the D gene is possibly TRBD1 (6 bases). The chain's CDR3 is CASSYRDKAYQPQHF. CDR3 DNA: TGTGCCAGCAGTTACCGGGACAAGGCTTACCAGCCCCAGCATTTT.